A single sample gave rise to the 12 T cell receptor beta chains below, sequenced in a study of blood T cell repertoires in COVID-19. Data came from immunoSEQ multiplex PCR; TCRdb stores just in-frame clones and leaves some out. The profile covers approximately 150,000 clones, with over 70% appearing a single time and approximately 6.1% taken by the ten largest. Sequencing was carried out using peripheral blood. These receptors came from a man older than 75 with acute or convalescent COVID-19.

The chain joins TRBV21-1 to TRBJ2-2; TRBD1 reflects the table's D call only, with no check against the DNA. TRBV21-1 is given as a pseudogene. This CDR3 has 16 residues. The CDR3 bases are TGTGCCAGCAGCAAAGACAGGGGGCGAAAAACCGGGGAGCTGTTTTTT. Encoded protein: CASSKDRGRKTGELFF.

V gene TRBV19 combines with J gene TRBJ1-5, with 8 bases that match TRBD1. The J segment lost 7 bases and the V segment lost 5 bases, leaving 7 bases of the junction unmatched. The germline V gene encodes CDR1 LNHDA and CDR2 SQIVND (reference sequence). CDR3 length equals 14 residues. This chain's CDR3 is CASSPDRVEQPQHF. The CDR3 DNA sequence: TGTGCCAGTAGTCCGGACAGGGTGGAACAGCCCCAGCATTTT.

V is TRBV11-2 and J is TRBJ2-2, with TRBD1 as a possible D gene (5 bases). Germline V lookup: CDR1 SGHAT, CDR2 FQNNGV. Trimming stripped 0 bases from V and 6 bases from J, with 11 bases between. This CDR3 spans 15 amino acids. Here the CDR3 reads CASSLEAGNPGELFF. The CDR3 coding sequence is TGTGCCAGCAGCTTAGAGGCAGGGAATCCCGGGGAGCTGTTTTTT.

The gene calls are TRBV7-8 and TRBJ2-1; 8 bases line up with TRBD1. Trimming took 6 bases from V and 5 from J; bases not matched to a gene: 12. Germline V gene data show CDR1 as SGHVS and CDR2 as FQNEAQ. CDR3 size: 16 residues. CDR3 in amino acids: CASRPRTGTGDNEQFF. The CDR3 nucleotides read TGTGCCAGCAGACCTCGAACCGGGACAGGAGACAATGAGCAGTTCTTC.

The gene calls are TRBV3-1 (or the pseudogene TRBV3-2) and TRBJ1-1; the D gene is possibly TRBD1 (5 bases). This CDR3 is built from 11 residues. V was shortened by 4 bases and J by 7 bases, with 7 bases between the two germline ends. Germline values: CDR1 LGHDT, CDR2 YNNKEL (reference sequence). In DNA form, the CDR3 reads TGTGCCAGCAGCCTCAGGGATGAAGCTTTCTTT. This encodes CASSLRDEAFF.

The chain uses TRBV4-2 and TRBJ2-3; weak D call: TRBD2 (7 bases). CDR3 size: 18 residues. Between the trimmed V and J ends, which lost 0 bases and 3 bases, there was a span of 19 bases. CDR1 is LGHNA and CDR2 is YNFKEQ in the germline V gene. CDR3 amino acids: CASSQEGGGGPGTDTQYF. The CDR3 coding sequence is TGTGCCAGCAGCCAAGAAGGAGGGGGGGGGCCGGGTACAGATACGCAGTATTTT.

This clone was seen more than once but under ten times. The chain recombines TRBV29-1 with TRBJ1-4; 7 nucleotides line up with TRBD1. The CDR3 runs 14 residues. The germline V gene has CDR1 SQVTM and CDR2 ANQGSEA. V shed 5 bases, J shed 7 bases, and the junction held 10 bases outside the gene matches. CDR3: CSVCSGTASEKLFF. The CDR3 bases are TGCAGCGTTTGTTCTGGGACAGCGAGTGAAAAACTGTTTTTT.

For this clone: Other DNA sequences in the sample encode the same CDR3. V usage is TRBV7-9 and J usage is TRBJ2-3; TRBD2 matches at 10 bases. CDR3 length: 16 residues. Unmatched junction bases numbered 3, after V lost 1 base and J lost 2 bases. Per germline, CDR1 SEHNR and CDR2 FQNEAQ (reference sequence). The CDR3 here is CASSLGLAGVTDTQYF. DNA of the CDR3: TGTGCCAGCAGCTTAGGGCTAGCGGGGGTCACAGATACGCAGTATTTT.

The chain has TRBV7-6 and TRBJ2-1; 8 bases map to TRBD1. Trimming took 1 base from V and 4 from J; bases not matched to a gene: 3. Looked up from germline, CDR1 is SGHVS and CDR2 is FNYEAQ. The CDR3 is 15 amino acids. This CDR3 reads CASSLGQGTYNEQFF. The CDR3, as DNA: TGTGCCAGCAGCTTAGGACAGGGGACTTACAATGAGCAGTTCTTC.

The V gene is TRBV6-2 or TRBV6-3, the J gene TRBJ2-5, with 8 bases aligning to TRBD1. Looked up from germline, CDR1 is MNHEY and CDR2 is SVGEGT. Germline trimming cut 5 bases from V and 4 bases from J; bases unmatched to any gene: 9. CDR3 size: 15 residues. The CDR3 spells CASSRRTGSRETQYF. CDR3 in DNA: TGTGCCAGCAGTAGACGGACAGGGAGCAGAGAGACCCAGTACTTC.

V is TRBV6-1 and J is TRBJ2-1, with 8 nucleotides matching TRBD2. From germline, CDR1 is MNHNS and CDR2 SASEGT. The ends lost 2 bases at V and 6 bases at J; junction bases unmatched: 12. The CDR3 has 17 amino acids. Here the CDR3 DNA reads TGTGCCAGCAGTGAATTCGGCAACCCTAGCGGGCTCAATGAGCAGTTCTTC. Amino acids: CASSEFGNPSGLNEQFF.

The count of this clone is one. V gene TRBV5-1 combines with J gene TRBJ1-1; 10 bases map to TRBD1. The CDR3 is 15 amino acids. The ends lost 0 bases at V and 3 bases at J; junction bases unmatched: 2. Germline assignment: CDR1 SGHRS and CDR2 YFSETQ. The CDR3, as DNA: TGCGCCAGCAGCTTGGGACAGGGGGCTTACACTGAAGCTTTCTTT. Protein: CASSLGQGAYTEAFF. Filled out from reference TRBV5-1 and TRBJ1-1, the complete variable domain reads KAGVTQTPRYLIKTRGQQVTLSCSPISGHRSVSWYQQTPGQGLQFLFEYFSETQRNKGNFPGRFSGRQFSNSRSEMNVSTLELGDSALYLCASSLGQGAYTEAFFGQGTRLTVV.